This is a list of T cell receptor beta chains from one sample in a study of OX40 agonist ivuxolimab in advanced cancers. Repertoires were generated with immunoSEQ multiplex PCR, while TCRdb's copy carries only in-frame clones and drops some. The sample carries 50,000 to 70,000 clones, 75% to 95% recorded once. This specimen was CD4+ or CD8+ T cells sorted from blood, taken in a trial of the OX40 agonist ivuxolimab. The receptors were gathered from an adult with an advanced solid tumor such as melanoma, head and neck, liver or kidney cancer. CDR3s include the opening cysteine and the closing phenylalanine or tryptophan. D genes are given only for firm matches. Size is stated for part of the rows, as once, few or many counts, or as a class when the clone is expanded.

CDR3: CSVDSYGETQYF
DNA: TGCAGCGTAGACAGCTATGGGGAGACCCAGTACTTC
size: NA
V: TRBV29-1
J: TRBJ2-5
D: NA

CDR3: CASSEPGSSGANVLTF
DNA: TGTGCCAGCAGTGAGCCGGGCAGTTCTGGGGCCAACGTCCTGACTTTC
size: NA
V: TRBV25-1
J: TRBJ2-6
D: NA

CDR3: CASSPSEQPQFF
DNA: TGTGCCAGTAGCCCCTCGGAGCAGCCACAGTTCTTC
size: NA
V: TRBV19
J: TRBJ2-1
D: NA

CDR3: CASSSQGVGETQYF
DNA: TGTGCCAGCAGCTCACAGGGGGTAGGAGAGACCCAGTACTTC
size: NA
V: TRBV7-9
J: TRBJ2-5
D: TRBD1

CDR3: CASSPPSGSGNTIYF
DNA: TGTGCCAGCTCACCACCGTCGGGGTCTGGAAACACCATATATTTT
size: NA
V: TRBV18
J: TRBJ1-3
D: NA

CDR3: CAIKDRGRDEQFF
DNA: TGTGCCATCAAGGACAGGGGGCGAGATGAGCAGTTCTTC
size: NA
V: TRBV28
J: TRBJ2-1
D: TRBD1

CDR3: CSVVGLAGADTQYF
DNA: TGCAGCGTTGTAGGACTAGCGGGAGCAGATACGCAGTATTTT
size: NA
V: TRBV29-1
J: TRBJ2-3
D: TRBD2

CDR3: CAWSVGEKLFF
DNA: TGTGCCTGGAGTGTAGGTGAAAAACTGTTTTTT
size: NA
V: TRBV30
J: TRBJ1-4
D: NA

CDR3: CSVGGETQYF
DNA: TGCAGCGTTGGGGGAGAGACCCAGTACTTC
size: NA
V: TRBV29-1
J: TRBJ2-5
D: NA

CDR3: CASSRRDSGVATIYF
DNA: TGTGCCAGCAGTCGCCGGGACAGTGGGGTGGCCACCATATATTTT
size: NA
V: TRBV6-5
J: TRBJ1-3
D: TRBD1

CDR3: CGYRELFF
DNA: TGTGGATATAGGGAGCTGTTTTTT
size: NA
V: TRBV27
J: TRBJ2-2
D: NA

CDR3: CASSLEGPHEQFF
DNA: TGTGCCAGCAGCTTGGAAGGGCCCCATGAGCAGTTCTTC
size: NA
V: TRBV5-4
J: TRBJ2-1
D: NA

CDR3: CASSLEQGSGANVLTF
DNA: TGTGCCAGCAGCTTGGAACAGGGGTCTGGGGCCAACGTCCTGACTTTC
size: NA
V: TRBV5-5
J: TRBJ2-6
D: TRBD1

CDR3: CAWSGTSGMGDTQYF
DNA: TGTGCCTGGAGTGGGACTAGCGGGATGGGGGATACGCAGTATTTT
size: NA
V: TRBV30
J: TRBJ2-3
D: TRBD2

CDR3: CASTPTGTSGRNGELFF
DNA: TGTGCCAGCACCCCTACGGGGACTAGCGGGAGGAACGGGGAGCTGTTTTTT
size: NA
V: TRBV28
J: TRBJ2-2
D: TRBD2

CDR3: CASSVATLRGPGNTIYF
DNA: TGTGCCAGCAGCGTAGCTACGTTGCGGGGCCCTGGAAACACCATATATTTT
size: NA
V: TRBV9
J: TRBJ1-3
D: NA

CDR3: CASSGGHNQPQHF
DNA: TGTGCCAGCAGCGGGGGGCACAATCAGCCCCAGCATTTT
size: NA
V: TRBV7-2
J: TRBJ1-5
D: NA

CDR3: CASSSSGRAGSTDTQYF
DNA: TGCGCCAGCAGTTCAAGCGGGAGGGCCGGCAGTACAGATACGCAGTATTTT
size: NA
V: TRBV10-1
J: TRBJ2-3
D: TRBD2

CDR3: CASSWSDRGQDTQYF
DNA: TGCGCCAGCAGCTGGAGTGACAGGGGGCAAGATACGCAGTATTTT
size: once
V: TRBV5-1
J: TRBJ2-3
D: TRBD1

CDR3: CASSLVSNQPQHF
DNA: TGTGCCAGCAGCTTAGTCAGCAATCAGCCCCAGCATTTT
size: NA
V: TRBV11-2
J: TRBJ1-5
D: NA

CDR3: CSVKVGNSPLHF
DNA: TGCAGCGTTAAGGTTGGGAATTCACCCCTCCACTTT
size: NA
V: TRBV29-1
J: TRBJ1-6
D: NA

CDR3: CAIEGQPYGYTF
DNA: TGTGCCATCGAAGGACAGCCCTATGGCTACACCTTC
size: NA
V: TRBV10-3
J: TRBJ1-2
D: NA

CDR3: CASSHSGQGETQYF
DNA: TGTGCCAGCAGCCACTCGGGACAGGGTGAGACCCAGTACTTC
size: NA
V: TRBV6-6
J: TRBJ2-5
D: TRBD1

CDR3: CASSLGGRGQQETQYF
DNA: TGTGCCAGCAGCTTAGGGGGTCGCGGGCAGCAAGAGACCCAGTACTTC
size: few
V: TRBV7-2
J: TRBJ2-5
D: NA

CDR3: CASTATGEWNIQYF
DNA: TGTGCCAGCACCGCGACGGGAGAATGGAACATTCAGTACTTC
size: NA
V: TRBV6-1
J: TRBJ2-4
D: NA

CDR3: CASSSNSGANVLTF
DNA: TGTGCCAGCAGCTCTAACTCTGGGGCCAACGTCCTGACTTTC
size: NA
V: TRBV7-2
J: TRBJ2-6
D: NA

CDR3: CASSRRRRDLPDTQYF
DNA: TGTGCCAGTAGTCGCCGTAGGCGGGATCTCCCAGATACGCAGTATTTT
size: NA
V: TRBV19
J: TRBJ2-3
D: NA

CDR3: CASSWGSGEQYF
DNA: TGTGCCAGCAGCTGGGGGTCGGGGGAGCAGTACTTC
size: NA
V: TRBV7-6
J: TRBJ2-7
D: NA